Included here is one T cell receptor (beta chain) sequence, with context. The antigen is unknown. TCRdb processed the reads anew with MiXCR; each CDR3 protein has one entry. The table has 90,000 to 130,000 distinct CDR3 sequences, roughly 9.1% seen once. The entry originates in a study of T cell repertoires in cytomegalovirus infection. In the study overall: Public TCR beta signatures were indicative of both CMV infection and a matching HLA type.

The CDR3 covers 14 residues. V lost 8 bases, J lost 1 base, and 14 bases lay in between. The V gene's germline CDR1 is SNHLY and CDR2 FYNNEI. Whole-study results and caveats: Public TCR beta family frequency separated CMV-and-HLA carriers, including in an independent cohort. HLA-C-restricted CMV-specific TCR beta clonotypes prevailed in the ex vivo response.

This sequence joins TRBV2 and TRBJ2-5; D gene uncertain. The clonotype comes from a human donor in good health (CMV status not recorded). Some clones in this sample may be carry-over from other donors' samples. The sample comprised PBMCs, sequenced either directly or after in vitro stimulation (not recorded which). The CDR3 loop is CASPGPGFQETQYF. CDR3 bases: TGTGCCAGCCCCGGCCCTGGGTTCCAAGAGACCCAGTACTTC.